A single sample gave rise to the 15 T cell receptor beta chains below, sequenced in a study of technical replicates of blood from a handful of donors. TCRdb's table, derived via immunoSEQ multiplex PCR, lists solely in-frame clones and lacks some. This table holds about 97,000 clones, approximately 96% found once. Sequencing used T cells isolated from PBMCs. The receptor set was obtained from a human donor in good health.

The chain links TRBV30 to TRBJ2-7, with D perhaps matching TRBD2 (6 bases). Trimming left V 2 bases short and J 0 bases short, with 11 bases between. Germline CDR1 is GTSNPN and CDR2 is SVGIG (reference sequence). CDR3 size: 14 residues. CDR3 region: CAWSLSGVSYEQYF. The CDR3 DNA is TGTGCCTGGAGTCTTTCGGGAGTCTCCTACGAGCAGTACTTC.

V and J are TRBV5-1 and TRBJ1-1; D is ambiguous. CDR3 size: 11 residues. Between the trimmed V and J ends, which lost 1 base and 9 bases, there was a span of 7 bases. Germline CDR1 reads SGHRS; CDR2 reads YFSETQ. The CDR3 is CASSLRGKAFF. CDR3 bases: TGCGCCAGCAGCTTGCGGGGTAAAGCTTTCTTT.

The V gene is TRBV10-3, the J gene TRBJ2-1; TRBD2 might be the D (7 bases). The V end was cut by 9 bases, the J end by 5 bases, with 17 bases between. This CDR3 region has 14 residues. Germline loops: CDR1 ENHRY, CDR2 SYGVKD. CDR3 loop: CAIASSGGHNEQFF. As DNA, the CDR3 is TGTGCCATTGCCAGTTCCGGGGGGCACAATGAGCAGTTCTTC.

The chain has TRBV5-1 and TRBJ2-1; 8 bases match TRBD2. Germline V CDR1 and CDR2: SGHRS, YFSETQ. The junction had 6 bases not matched to a gene; V was cut back by 0 bases and J by 4 bases. This CDR3 is 16 amino acids long. The CDR3 DNA reads TGCGCCAGCAGCTTGGGGGGAGCGGGAGAGTACAATGAGCAGTTCTTC. Translating gives CASSLGGAGEYNEQFF.

V and J are TRBV4-2 and TRBJ2-3, with 8 bases lining up with TRBD2. The junction had 3 bases not matched to a gene; V was cut back by 1 base and J by 6 bases. Germline CDR1 LGHNA, CDR2 YNFKEQ. The CDR3 totals 14 residues. In DNA form, the CDR3 reads TGTGCCAGCAGCCAAGCGGGAGGGGGGGATACGCAGTATTTT. This gives the protein CASSQAGGGDTQYF.

This chain links TRBV27 with TRBJ1-1; D is unclear. This CDR3 region has 14 residues. In germline, CDR1 is MNHEY, CDR2 SMNVEV (reference sequence). V was shortened by 3 bases and J by 3 bases, with 11 bases between the two germline ends. The DNA of the CDR3 is TGTGCCAGCAGTTTCCGGGGAGGCTACACTGAAGCTTTCTTT. This gives the protein CASSFRGGYTEAFF.

The J gene is TRBJ1-5, the V gene TRBV7-9; D gene unclear. Between the trimmed V and J ends, which lost 2 bases and 6 bases, there was a span of 8 bases. Germline CDR1 SEHNR, CDR2 FQNEAQ (reference sequence). The CDR3 is made up of 13 amino acids. Here the CDR3 DNA reads TGTGCCAGCAGCTTAATTGGGAGTCAGCCCCAGCATTTT. This translates into CASSLIGSQPQHF.

The rearrangement uses TRBV14 and TRBJ2-3; TRBD1 matches at 8 bases. Looked up from germline, CDR1 is SGHDN and CDR2 is FVKESK. J gave up 7 bases and V 4 bases, and 10 bases lay outside the gene matches. This CDR3 has 15 residues. The chain's CDR3 is CASSLETGAVNTQYF. The CDR3 bases are TGTGCCAGCAGCCTGGAGACAGGGGCTGTAAATACGCAGTATTTT.

The V call is TRBV2, the J call TRBJ2-7, with D tentatively TRBD1 (5 bases). The CDR3 is made up of 15 amino acids. The germline CDR1 and CDR2 sequences are SNHLY and FYNNEI. Trimming cost V 2 bases and J 3 bases, with 14 bases left between them. CDR3 nucleotides: TGTGCCAGCAGTGAACCAGGGATTACTATCTACGAGCAGTACTTC. Protein: CASSEPGITIYEQYF. The full variable domain, completed using reference TRBV2 and TRBJ2-7, is EPEVTQTPSHQVTQMGQEVILRCVPISNHLYFYWYRQILGQKVEFLVSFYNNEISEKSEIFDDQFSVERPDGSNFTLKIRSTKLEDSAMYFCASSEPGITIYEQYFGPGTRLTVT.

The genes are TRBV11-2 and TRBJ2-7; 8 nucleotides align to TRBD1. The CDR3 totals 13 residues. The V gene's germline CDR1 is SGHAT and CDR2 FQNNGV. Losses at the gene ends were 5 bases for V and 6 bases for J; bases not matched to a gene: 6. CDR3 in DNA: TGTGCCAGCAGCCTTACCGGGACAGGCGAGCAGTACTTC. It codes for CASSLTGTGEQYF. Together with reference TRBV11-2 and TRBJ2-7, the CDR3 gives the full variable domain: EAGVAQSPRYKIIEKRQSVAFWCNPISGHATLYWYQQILGQGPKLLIQFQNNGVVDDSQLPKDRFSAERLKGVDSTLKIQPAKLEDSAVYLCASSLTGTGEQYFGPGTRLTVT.

The chain recombines TRBV5-1 with TRBJ2-3; D is perhaps TRBD2 (6 bases). This CDR3 has 15 residues. V lost 0 bases and J lost 0, with 8 bases in between. Germline V gene data show CDR1 as SGHRS and CDR2 as YFSETQ. The CDR3 DNA reads as TGCGCCAGCAGCTTGGAGCGGGCGAGCACAGATACGCAGTATTTT. The encoded protein is CASSLERASTDTQYF.

This chain links TRBV7-2 with TRBJ2-7; tentatively, D is TRBD1 (5 bases). The V end was cut by 1 base, the J end by 0 bases, with 10 bases between. There are 15 residues in the CDR3. Germline V gene lookup returns CDR1 SGHTA and CDR2 FQGNSA. CDR3 protein: CASSLVTALSYEQYF. CDR3 bases: TGTGCCAGCAGCTTAGTGACAGCCCTCTCCTACGAGCAGTACTTC.

CDR3: CASRRLISGANVLTF. CDR3 bases: TGTGCCAGCAGACGCCTAATCTCTGGGGCCAACGTCCTGACTTTC. The rearrangement links TRBV6-5 to TRBJ2-6, with no clear D. There are 15 residues in the CDR3. V was pared by 6 bases and J by 0 bases, with 9 bases between. Germline loops: CDR1 MNHEY, CDR2 SVGAGI.

The gene calls are TRBV4-1 and TRBJ2-1; 9 bases match TRBD2. V lost 4 bases to trimming and J lost 8 bases; unmatched junction nucleotides: 15. The CDR3 contains 17 residues. Germline CDR1 reads MGHRA; CDR2 reads YSYEKL. As DNA, the CDR3 is TGCGCCAGCAGCCTGATTCCCCAGCGGGAGGTAGGCGATGAGCAGTTCTTC. The encoded protein is CASSLIPQREVGDEQFF.

The V gene is TRBV5-6, the J gene TRBJ2-1, with D possibly being TRBD2 (6 bases). Trimming took 4 bases from V and 5 from J, leaving 7 bases between them. This CDR3 spans 12 amino acids. Germline loops: CDR1 SGHDT, CDR2 YYEEEE. CDR3 sequence (DNA): TGTGCCAGCAGCCTAGCGCACAATGAGCAGTTCTTC. Encoded protein: CASSLAHNEQFF.